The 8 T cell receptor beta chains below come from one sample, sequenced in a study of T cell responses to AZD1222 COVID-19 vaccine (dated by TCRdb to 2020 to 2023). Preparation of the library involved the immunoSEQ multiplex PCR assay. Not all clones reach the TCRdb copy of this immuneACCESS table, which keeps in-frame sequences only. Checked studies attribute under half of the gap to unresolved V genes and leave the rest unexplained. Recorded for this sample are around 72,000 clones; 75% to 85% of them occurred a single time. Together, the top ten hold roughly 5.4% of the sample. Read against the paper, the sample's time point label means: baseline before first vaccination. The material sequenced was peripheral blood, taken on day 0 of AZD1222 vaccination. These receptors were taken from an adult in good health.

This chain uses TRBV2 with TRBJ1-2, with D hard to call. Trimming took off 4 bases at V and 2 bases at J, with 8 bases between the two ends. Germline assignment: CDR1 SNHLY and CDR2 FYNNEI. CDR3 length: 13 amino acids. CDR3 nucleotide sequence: TGTGCCAGCAGTGGGCAGATAAACTATGGCTACACCTTC. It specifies CASSGQINYGYTF. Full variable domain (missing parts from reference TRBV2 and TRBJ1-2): EPEVTQTPSHQVTQMGQEVILRCVPISNHLYFYWYRQILGQKVEFLVSFYNNEISEKSEIFDDQFSVERPDGSNFTLKIRSTKLEDSAMYFCASSGQINYGYTFGSGTRLTVV.

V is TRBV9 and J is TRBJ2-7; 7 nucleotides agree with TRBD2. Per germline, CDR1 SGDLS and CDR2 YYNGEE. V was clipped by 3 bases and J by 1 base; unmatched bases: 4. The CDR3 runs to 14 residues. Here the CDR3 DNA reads TGTGCCAGCAGCGCCCGGGGGGATTCCTACGAGCAGTACTTC. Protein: CASSARGDSYEQYF.

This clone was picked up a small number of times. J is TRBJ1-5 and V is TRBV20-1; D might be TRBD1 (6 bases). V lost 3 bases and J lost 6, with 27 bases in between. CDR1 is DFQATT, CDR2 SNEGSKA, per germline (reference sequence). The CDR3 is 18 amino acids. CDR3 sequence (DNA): TGCAGTGCTAGTGTCGTCGGTTCTTGGGGAGAGGACAGTCAGCCCCAGCATTTT. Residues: CSASVVGSWGEDSQPQHF.

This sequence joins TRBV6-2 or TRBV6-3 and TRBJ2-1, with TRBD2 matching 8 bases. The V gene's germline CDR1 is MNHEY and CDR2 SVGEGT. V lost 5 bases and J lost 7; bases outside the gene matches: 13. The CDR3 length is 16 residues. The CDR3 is CASSQPTRRGANEQFF. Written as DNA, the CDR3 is TGTGCCAGCAGTCAACCAACCCGGCGGGGGGCTAATGAGCAGTTCTTC.

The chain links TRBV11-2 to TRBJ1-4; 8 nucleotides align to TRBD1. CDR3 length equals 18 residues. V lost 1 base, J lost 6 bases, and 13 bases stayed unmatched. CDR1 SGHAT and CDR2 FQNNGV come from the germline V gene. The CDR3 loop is CASSLAITLGQDDEKLFF. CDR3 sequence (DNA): TGTGCCAGCAGCTTAGCTATAACTCTGGGACAGGATGATGAAAAACTGTTTTTT.

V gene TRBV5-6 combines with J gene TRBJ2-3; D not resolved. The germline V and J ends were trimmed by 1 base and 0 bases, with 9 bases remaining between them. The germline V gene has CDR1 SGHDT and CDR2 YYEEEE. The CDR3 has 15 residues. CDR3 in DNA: TGTGCCAGCAGCTTGTATAGGGTTAGCACAGATACGCAGTATTTT. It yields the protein CASSLYRVSTDTQYF.

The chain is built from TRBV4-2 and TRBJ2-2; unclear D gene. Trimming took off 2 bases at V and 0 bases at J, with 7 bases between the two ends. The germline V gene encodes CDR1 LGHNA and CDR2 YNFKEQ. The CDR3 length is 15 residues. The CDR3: CASSQQRSNTGELFF. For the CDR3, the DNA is TGTGCCAGCAGCCAACAGCGTTCGAACACCGGGGAGCTGTTTTTT.

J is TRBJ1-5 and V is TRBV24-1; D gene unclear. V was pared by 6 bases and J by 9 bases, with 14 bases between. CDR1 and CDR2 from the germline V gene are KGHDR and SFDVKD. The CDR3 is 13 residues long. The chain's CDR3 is CATSSREGGPQHF. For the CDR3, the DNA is TGTGCCACCAGTTCCCGGGAGGGAGGGCCCCAGCATTTT.